This entry features one T cell receptor (beta chain) sequence. The data are from a study of shared clonotypes between healthy human individuals. This CDR3 contains 15 residues. Per germline, CDR1 LGHNA and CDR2 YSLEER. Trimming removed 2 bases at V and 1 base at J, with 8 bases between. Sorted-subset replicate PCRs used about 200 ng DNA, about 30,000 T cell genomes. Only in-frame clones appear in the TCRdb table, and some are missing; sequencing was by immunoSEQ multiplex PCR. The sample carries more than 2 million clones, 95% recorded once. The chain joins TRBV4-3 to TRBJ2-2; D is unclear. The sample comprised naive CD4+ T cells sorted from blood. Regarding subset: CD45RA+ positively selected. The sequence came from a young man in good health. Here the CDR3 DNA reads TGCGCCAGCAGCCAATCCCGACTGAACACCGGGGAGCTGTTTTTT. Translating gives CASSQSRLNTGELFF.